The clone carrying this TCR beta chain has just a few counts. TCRdb processed the reads anew with MiXCR; each CDR3 protein has one entry. Of approximately 100,000 distinct CDR3 sequences in the sample, about a third are singletons; the top ten hold around 2.2%. The data were taken from a study of type 1 regulatory T cells. Looking at the study overall: This in vitro CD4 product, T-allo10, is enriched for Tr1 cells and alloantigen-specific.

The clonotype was recovered from a human donor in good health. Sequenced: CD4+ T cells, either the whole sample or a sorted fraction (not recorded which).

The CDR3 loop reads CASSHDRPGGSEAFF. As DNA, the CDR3 is TGTGCCAGCAGCCACGACAGACCGGGGGGATCTGAAGCTTTCTTT. This chain joins TRBV3-1 and TRBJ1-1; D is possibly TRBD1 (5 bases). Deletions cut 3 bases from V and 6 bases from J, with 17 bases between. The CDR3 contains 15 residues. Germline V gene lookup returns CDR1 LGHDT and CDR2 YNNKEL (reference sequence).